This T cell receptor (beta chain) was observed in a study of T cell responses to AZD1222 COVID-19 vaccine. TCRdb's copy holds only in-frame clones and misses some; the assay was immunoSEQ multiplex PCR. The table lists 140,000 to 150,000 clones, about 90% of them singletons. Per the germline V gene, CDR1 is MNHNY and CDR2 is SVGAGI (reference sequence). The CDR3 is made up of 16 amino acids. Trimming cost V 0 bases and J 5 bases; bases outside gene matches: 7. The clonotype was recovered from an adult in good health. The gene calls are TRBV6-6 and TRBJ1-3; 7 nucleotides line up with TRBD1. The source was peripheral blood, collected on day 0 of AZD1222 vaccination. The CDR3 coding sequence is TGTGCCAGCAGTTACTCCCCCCAGGGGGTCAGAAACACCATATATTTT. Translation: CASSYSPQGVRNTIYF.